This TCR beta chain was identified during a study of vaccination effects on CD4 cells after COVID-19. About this clone itself: What it binds is unknown.

Produced via immunoSEQ multiplex PCR; TCRdb's table is partial and in-frame only. Among 30,000 to 40,000 clones, roughly two thirds were seen once, and the ten largest hold roughly 12%. Expansion with viral peptide pools was applied to antigen-specific CD4+ T cells by the ViraFEST assay prior to sequencing. Scientists isolated CD4+ T cells after an approximately 10-day culture period ended. Every participant took two doses of the BNT162b2 or mRNA-1273 vaccine. From germline, CDR1 is SGHNT and CDR2 YYREEE (reference sequence). CDR3 length equals 16 residues. Trimming took 0 bases from V and 4 from J; bases not matched to a gene: 5.

The sample in question was CD4+ T cells from PBMCs cultured with HCoV-229E spike peptides, obtained after COVID-19 vaccination. V usage is TRBV5-4 and J usage is TRBJ2-7; TRBD2 aligns across 12 bases. The source of this sequence is a human donor who received a COVID-19 vaccine. The CDR3 DNA follows: TGTGCCAGCAGCTTGGCAGTGACTAGCGGGAGTTACGAGCAGTACTTC. Translation: CASSLAVTSGSYEQYF.